The clone carrying this T cell receptor (beta chain) showed up just once. The target antigen is unknown. The data stem from a study of shared clonotypes between healthy human individuals. Study-level points and caveats: In the sorted subsets, rarefaction showed sequencing was incomplete despite large depth. Limitation of the genetic and exposure-history diversity represented came from the few donors.

Cells designated naive CD8 were CD45RO-negative and were positively selected for CCR7, with terminally differentiated effector memory CD45RA+ cells excluded. Healthy HIV-negative adults without recent acute infections or vaccinations served as donors. Each sample came from a Caucasian adult donor living in Nashville, Tennessee. Per the germline V gene, CDR1 is MGHRA and CDR2 is YSYEKL. The ends lost 1 base at V and 0 bases at J; junction bases unmatched: 2. This CDR3 has 16 amino acids. Sequencing was performed with immunoSEQ multiplex PCR; in TCRdb, only in-frame clones are kept and a portion is missing. In the table there are a few hundred thousand clones, roughly 95% of which are singletons.

Sequencing used naive CD8+ T cells sorted from blood. The TCR sequence derives from a woman younger than 45 in good health. The chain links TRBV4-1 to TRBJ1-5; TRBD1 aligns across 8 bases. The CDR3 reads CASSQGTGHSNQPQHF. The CDR3 region has the DNA TGCGCCAGCAGCCAAGGGACAGGGCATAGCAATCAGCCCCAGCATTTT.